Listed below are T cell receptor beta chains from one sample, sequenced in a study of T cells in localized non-small cell lung cancer. The method was immunoSEQ multiplex PCR; TCRdb's version includes in-frame clones alone and lacks a portion of them. This sample yields 20,000 to 30,000 clones, of which about 92% are seen a single time; 15% belongs to the top ten. The source material was peripheral blood, sampled before any cancer treatment. These receptor sequences come from a man aged 40 to 69 with stage III squamous cell lung carcinoma. CDR3s include the opening cysteine and the closing phenylalanine or tryptophan. D genes are given only for firm matches. Part of the rows lack a size; the others show once, few, many or a class for expanded clones.

TRBJ2-7 | - | - | TRBV20-1 | CSAETQRAQYF | TGCAGTGCTGAAACCCAGCGGGCTCAGTACTTC
TRBJ1-6 | - | TRBD1 | TRBV19 | CASSRRTGYNSPLHF | TGTGCCAGTAGCAGGAGGACAGGTTATAATTCACCCCTCCACTTT
TRBJ1-3 | - | TRBD1 | TRBV6-5 | CASGIQGASGNTIYF | TGTGCCAGCGGAATACAGGGGGCATCCGGAAACACCATATATTTT
TRBJ1-2 | once | TRBD1 | TRBV7-2 | CASSLEQGGGYGYTF | TGTGCCAGCAGCTTAGAGCAGGGGGGAGGGTATGGCTACACCTTC
TRBJ2-7 | - | - | TRBV5-5 | CASSPEAGRHHEQYF | TGTGCCAGCAGCCCGGAGGCAGGGAGGCACCACGAGCAGTACTTC
TRBJ1-6 | - | TRBD1 | TRBV7-2 | CASSPTGDSPLHF | TGTGCCAGCAGCCCGACAGGGGATTCACCCCTCCACTTT
TRBJ2-7 | - | TRBD1 | TRBV6-4 | CASNRPGQGTYEQYF | TGTGCCAGCAACCGACCGGGACAGGGCACCTACGAGCAGTACTTC
TRBJ1-2 | - | - | TRBV7-2 | CASSLEGGNYGYTF | TGTGCCAGCAGCTTAGAGGGCGGAAACTATGGCTACACCTTC
TRBJ2-7 | - | - | TRBV11-1 | CASSFGGPSYEQYF | TGTGCCAGCAGCTTCGGGGGTCCTTCCTACGAGCAGTACTTC
TRBJ1-1 | - | TRBD1 | TRBV7-9 | CASSTGTGATEAFF | TGTGCCAGCAGTACCGGGACAGGGGCCACTGAAGCTTTCTTT
TRBJ2-7 | once | TRBD1 | TRBV6-1 | CASSQDRGGYEQYF | TGTGCCAGCAGTCAAGACAGGGGGGGCTACGAGCAGTACTTC
TRBJ1-5 | - | - | TRBV5-5 | CASSFLWDQPQHF | TGTGCCAGCAGCTTCTTGTGGGATCAGCCCCAGCATTTT
TRBJ1-2 | - | TRBD1 | TRBV2 | CASRARDRGYGYTF | TGTGCCAGCAGAGCACGGGACAGGGGCTATGGCTACACCTTC
TRBJ2-5 | - | TRBD1 | TRBV7-2 | CASSPGQGQVTQYF | TGTGCCAGCAGCCCAGGACAGGGTCAGGTGACCCAGTACTTC
TRBJ1-2 | - | - | TRBV7-9 | CASSPGAAIGGYTF | TGTGCCAGCAGCCCCGGGGCCGCAATTGGGGGCTACACCTTC
TRBJ1-1 | few | TRBD1 | TRBV5-1 | CASRGQGSMNTEAFF | TGCGCCAGCAGAGGACAGGGGAGCATGAACACTGAAGCTTTCTTT
TRBJ2-1 | once | TRBD2 | TRBV14 | CASSPSGGAYRPANEQFF | TGTGCCAGCAGCCCCAGCGGGGGGGCCTATCGCCCGGCTAATGAGCAGTTCTTC
TRBJ2-3 | once | TRBD2 | TRBV5-4 | CASSGESAGGPDTQYF | TGTGCCAGCAGCGGAGAATCAGCGGGAGGGCCAGATACGCAGTATTTT
TRBJ1-1 | - | TRBD1 | TRBV7-8 | CASSLMATGATEAFF | TGTGCCAGCAGCTTAATGGCTACAGGGGCCACTGAAGCTTTCTTT
TRBJ2-1 | - | - | TRBV9 | CASSVAVVSYNEQFF | TGTGCCAGCAGCGTAGCGGTCGTCTCCTACAATGAGCAGTTCTTC
TRBJ1-3 | once | TRBD1 | TRBV9 | CASSARTGTSGNTIYF | TGTGCCAGCAGCGCCCGGACAGGGACTTCTGGAAACACCATATATTTT
TRBJ2-7 | - | - | TRBV7-8 | CASSLAETISYEQYF | TGTGCCAGCAGCTTAGCGGAGACTATCTCCTACGAGCAGTACTTC
TRBJ1-1 | - | - | TRBV21-1 | CASSAGGRMNTEAFF | TGTGCCAGCAGCGCCGGGGGGAGAATGAACACTGAAGCTTTCTTT
TRBJ1-2 | - | - | TRBV18 | CASSPNRDTYGYTF | TGTGCCAGCTCACCAAACCGGGACACCTATGGCTACACCTTC
TRBJ2-1 | - | TRBD2 | TRBV9 | CASSPRVAGGPGEQFF | TGTGCCAGCAGCCCTCGTGTAGCGGGGGGGCCTGGTGAGCAGTTCTTC
TRBJ2-7 | once | TRBD2 | TRBV6-5 | CASSYSGTSGAARYF | TGTGCCAGCAGTTACTCCGGGACTAGCGGGGCTGCGCGGTACTTC
TRBJ2-7 | - | TRBD2 | TRBV2 | CASSRGRGREQYF | TGTGCCAGCAGCCGTGGGAGGGGAAGGGAGCAGTACTTC
TRBJ2-1 | - | - | TRBV28 | CASVSTVVHEQFF | TGTGCCAGCGTCTCTACGGTGGTCCATGAGCAGTTCTTC
TRBJ1-4 | - | - | TRBV11-2 | CASSLWSNGEKLFF | TGTGCCAGCAGCTTATGGTCTAACGGGGAAAAACTGTTTTTT
TRBJ1-3 | - | - | TRBV6-1 | CASRAGNTIYF | TGTGCCAGCAGGGCTGGAAACACCATATATTTT
TRBJ1-5 | - | TRBD1 | TRBV19 | CATRDRGRKPQHF | TGTGCCACCCGGGACAGGGGCCGCAAGCCCCAGCATTTT
TRBJ2-7 | - | TRBD1 | TRBV7-8 | CASSESGQGKSYEQYF | TGTGCCAGCAGCGAATCCGGACAGGGGAAATCCTACGAGCAGTACTTC
TRBJ2-3 | - | TRBD2 | TRBV7-2 | CASTSSGGGRDTQYF | TGTGCCAGCACCTCAAGCGGGGGAGGACGGGATACGCAGTATTTT
TRBJ2-2 | - | TRBD2 | TRBV4-3 | CASSQEGLAGFTGELFF | TGCGCCAGCAGCCAAGAGGGGCTAGCGGGATTCACCGGGGAGCTGTTTTTT
TRBJ2-2 | - | - | TRBV11-2 | CASSLAVAGELFF | TGTGCCAGCAGCTTAGCAGTGGCCGGGGAGCTGTTTTTT
TRBJ1-3 | - | - | TRBV21-1 | CASSKVNGNTIYF | TGTGCCAGCAGCAAAGTGAATGGAAACACCATATATTTT
TRBJ1-5 | - | TRBD1 | TRBV28 | CASSRQGRSNQPQHF | TGTGCCAGCAGTCGACAGGGGCGTAGCAATCAGCCCCAGCATTTT
TRBJ1-2 | - | - | TRBV7-2 | CASSLGGRVLLYGYTF | TGTGCCAGCAGCTTAGGGGGACGGGTTCTTCTTTATGGCTACACCTTC
TRBJ2-4 | - | - | TRBV5-8 | CASSVRTSSKNIQYF | TGTGCCAGCAGCGTCCGGACAAGTAGCAAAAACATTCAGTACTTC
TRBJ1-5 | - | TRBD1 | TRBV28 | CASSPDRDSNQPQHF | TGTGCCAGCAGCCCTGACAGGGATAGCAATCAGCCCCAGCATTTT
TRBJ1-1 | - | - | TRBV29-1 | CSVGYRGKMNTEAFF | TGCAGCGTTGGTTATAGGGGGAAGATGAACACTGAAGCTTTCTTT
TRBJ2-3 | - | - | TRBV7-2 | CASSHRRGGADTQYF | TGTGCCAGCAGCCATCGGAGGGGTGGGGCAGATACGCAGTATTTT
TRBJ2-2 | - | - | TRBV9 | CASSVSGQTNTGELFF | TGTGCCAGCAGCGTAAGTGGACAGACGAACACCGGGGAGCTGTTTTTT
TRBJ1-2 | - | - | TRBV10-3 | CAISEPATGPGYTF | TGTGCCATCAGTGAGCCGGCGACAGGCCCCGGCTACACCTTC
TRBJ1-5 | - | TRBD1 | TRBV28 | CASSPRTGGYQPQHF | TGTGCCAGCAGCCCCCGGACAGGGGGTTATCAGCCCCAGCATTTT
TRBJ1-2 | few | TRBD1 | TRBV5-5 | CASSLGTGASGYTF | TGTGCCAGCAGCCTCGGGACAGGAGCCTCGGGCTACACCTTC
TRBJ1-1 | - | - | TRBV2 | CASSEEGQGRTEAFF | TGTGCCAGCAGTGAAGAAGGTCAGGGGAGAACTGAAGCTTTCTTT
TRBJ2-7 | - | - | TRBV4-2 | CASSQAGVGYEQYF | TGTGCCAGCAGCCAAGCCGGGGTAGGCTACGAGCAGTACTTC
TRBJ2-4 | - | TRBD1 | TRBV4-1 | CASSQDIGDRKNIQYF | TGCGCCAGCAGCCAAGATATTGGGGACAGAAAAAACATTCAGTACTTC
TRBJ2-7 | - | TRBD1 | TRBV28 | CASSLQGDSYEQYF | TGTGCCAGCAGTTTGCAGGGGGACTCCTACGAGCAGTACTTC
TRBJ2-5 | - | - | TRBV11-1 | CASSLDTWGSEEETQYF | TGTGCCAGCAGCTTGGATACTTGGGGGTCGGAGGAAGAGACCCAGTACTTC
TRBJ2-1 | - | - | TRBV9 | CASSPGGHNEQFF | TGTGCCAGCAGCCCCGGCGGCCACAATGAGCAGTTCTTC
TRBJ1-1 | - | - | TRBV18 | CASSLRMTSHTEAFF | TGTGCCAGCTCACTTCGCATGACATCACACACTGAAGCTTTCTTT